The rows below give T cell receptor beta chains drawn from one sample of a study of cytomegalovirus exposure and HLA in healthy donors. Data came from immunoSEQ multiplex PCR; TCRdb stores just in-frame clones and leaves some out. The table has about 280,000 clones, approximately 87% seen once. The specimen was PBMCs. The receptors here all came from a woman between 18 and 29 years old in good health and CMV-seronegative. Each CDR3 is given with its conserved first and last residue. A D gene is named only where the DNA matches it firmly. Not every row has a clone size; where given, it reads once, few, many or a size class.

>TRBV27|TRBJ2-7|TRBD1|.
TGTGCCAGCACCTCATCCAGGGGGCCCTACGAGCAGTACTTC
CASTSSRGPYEQYF
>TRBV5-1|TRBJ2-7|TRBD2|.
TGCGCCAGCAGCTCCAGGACTAGCGAGTACGAGCAGTACTTC
CASSSRTSEYEQYF
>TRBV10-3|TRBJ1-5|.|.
TGTGCCATCTCGCCGGCAGGGGAGGGTCAGCCCCAGCATTTT
CAISPAGEGQPQHF
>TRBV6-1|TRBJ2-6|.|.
TGTGCCAGCAGTGACAGGGCTGGGGCCAACGTCCTGACTTTC
CASSDRAGANVLTF
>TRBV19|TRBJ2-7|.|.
TGTGCCAGTAGTATCCAGGGGCGCCCCTACGAGCAGTACTTC
CASSIQGRPYEQYF
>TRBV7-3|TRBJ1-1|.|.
TGTGCCAGCAGCAAGACAGTAGACACTGAAGCTTTCTTT
CASSKTVDTEAFF
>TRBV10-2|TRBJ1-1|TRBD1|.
TGCGCCAGCAGCGGGACAGGGGGCGAGAGGGACACTGAAGCTTTCTTT
CASSGTGGERDTEAFF
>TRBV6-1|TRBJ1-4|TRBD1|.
TGTGCCAGCAGTGAGCCCAGGGGGCAGGGTTGGGAAAAACTGTTTTTT
CASSEPRGQGWEKLFF
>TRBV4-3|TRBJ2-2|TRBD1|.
TGCGCCAGCAGCCAACGGGGACAGGGGGTCGACACCGGGGAGCTGTTTTTT
CASSQRGQGVDTGELFF
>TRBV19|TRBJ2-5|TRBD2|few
TGTGCCAGTAGTACCTACCTGGGACTAGCGGAAGAGACCCAGTACTTC
CASSTYLGLAEETQYF
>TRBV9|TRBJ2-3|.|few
TGTGCCAGCAGCCCGGCAGGGGCAGCAGATACGCAGTATTTT
CASSPAGAADTQYF
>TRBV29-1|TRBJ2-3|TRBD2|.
TGCAGCGTTGAATTTGGGCTAGCGGGAGTTGTAGATACGCAGTATTTT
CSVEFGLAGVVDTQYF
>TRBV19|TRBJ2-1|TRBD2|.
TGTGCCAGTAGTATAGACGGGACTAGCGGGAGGGCCGGCAATGAGCAGTTCTTC
CASSIDGTSGRAGNEQFF
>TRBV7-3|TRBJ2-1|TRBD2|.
TGTGCCAGCAGCGTACTAGCGGAATCGTCCTACAATGAGCAGTTCTTC
CASSVLAESSYNEQFF
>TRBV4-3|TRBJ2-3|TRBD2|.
TGCGCCAGCAGCCAAGATTGGGGGTTTGGTAGCGGGAGCACAGATACGCAGTATTTT
CASSQDWGFGSGSTDTQYF
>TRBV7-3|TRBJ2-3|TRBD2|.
TGTGCCAGCAGCTTCGCTAGCGGGAGAAGCACAGATACGCAGTATTTT
CASSFASGRSTDTQYF
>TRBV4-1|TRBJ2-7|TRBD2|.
TGCGCCAGCTCCAGGCGGGAGGGATACGAGCAGTACTTC
CASSRREGYEQYF
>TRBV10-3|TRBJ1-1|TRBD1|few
TGTGCCTTACGGACAGGGGCCCTGAACACTGAAGCTTTCTTT
CALRTGALNTEAFF
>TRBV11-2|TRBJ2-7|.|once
TGTGCCAGCAGCCCAACTCTTTTTGGGCTAAACGAGCAGTACTTC
CASSPTLFGLNEQYF
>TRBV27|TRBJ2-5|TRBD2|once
TGTGCCAGCAGTTTTCTGCTAGCGGGAGTCCCAGAGACCCAGTACTTC
CASSFLLAGVPETQYF
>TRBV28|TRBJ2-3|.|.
TGTGCCAGCAGTCCTGGACTGGGCACAGATACGCAGTATTTT
CASSPGLGTDTQYF
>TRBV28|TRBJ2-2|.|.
TGTGCCATCGTAGGGGGGGGGCCCGGCACCGGGGAGCTGTTTTTT
CAIVGGGPGTGELFF
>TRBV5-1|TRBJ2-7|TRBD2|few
TGCGCCAGCAGCTTGGAGGGAGGGTCCGAGCAGTACTTC
CASSLEGGSEQYF
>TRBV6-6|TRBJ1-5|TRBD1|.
TGTGCCAGCAGGGAAGACAGGGTTCAGCCCCAGCATTTT
CASREDRVQPQHF
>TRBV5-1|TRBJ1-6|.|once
TGCGCCAGCTCTCCCTCCGAGGGTCTAACTTCACCCCTCCACTTT
CASSPSEGLTSPLHF
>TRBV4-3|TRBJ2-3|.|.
TGCGCCAGCAGCCAAACCAGGGTTCGCACAGATACGCAGTATTTT
CASSQTRVRTDTQYF
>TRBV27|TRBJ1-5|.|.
TGTGCCAGCAGTAAGAACAGGGAGTGGAATCAGCCCCAGCATTTT
CASSKNREWNQPQHF
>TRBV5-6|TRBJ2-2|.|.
TGTGCCAGCAGTTCCCTAGCGAACACCGGGGAGCTGTTTTTT
CASSSLANTGELFF